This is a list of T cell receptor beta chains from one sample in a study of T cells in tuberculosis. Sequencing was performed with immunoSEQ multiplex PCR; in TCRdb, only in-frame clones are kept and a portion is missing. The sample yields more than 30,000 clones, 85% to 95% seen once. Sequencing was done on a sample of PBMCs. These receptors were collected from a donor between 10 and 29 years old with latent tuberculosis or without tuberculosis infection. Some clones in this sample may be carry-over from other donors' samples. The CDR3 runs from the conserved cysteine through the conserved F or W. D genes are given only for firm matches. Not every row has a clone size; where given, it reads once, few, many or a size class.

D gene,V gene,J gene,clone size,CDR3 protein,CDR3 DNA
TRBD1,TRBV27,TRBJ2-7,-,CASSQGQGAGEQYF,TGTGCCAGCAGTCAGGGACAGGGGGCAGGGGAGCAGTACTTC
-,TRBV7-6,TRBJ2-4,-,CASSLALSFGRGASLAKNIQYF,TGTGCCAGCAGCTTAGCGCTGTCTTTCGGGCGGGGAGCTTCACTAGCCAAAAACATTCAGTACTTC
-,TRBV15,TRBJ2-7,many,CATSSGRDFEQYF,TGTGCCACCAGCAGCGGGCGGGACTTTGAGCAGTACTTC
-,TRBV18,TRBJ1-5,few,CASSPGGRGSQPQHF,TGTGCCAGCTCACCGGGTGGGAGAGGGAGTCAGCCCCAGCATTTT
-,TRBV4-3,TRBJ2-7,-,CASSHSRGYEQYF,TGCGCCAGCAGCCATTCCAGGGGCTACGAGCAGTACTTC
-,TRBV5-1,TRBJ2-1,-,CASSLVAETHNEQFF,TGCGCCAGCAGCTTGGTGGCGGAAACCCACAATGAGCAGTTCTTC
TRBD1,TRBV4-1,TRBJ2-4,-,CASSPGQGPVAKNIQYF,TGCGCCAGCAGCCCGGGACAGGGGCCGGTAGCCAAAAACATTCAGTACTTC
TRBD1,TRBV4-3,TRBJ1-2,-,CASSQSLTGTGNGYTF,TGCGCCAGCAGCCAATCTCTTACCGGGACAGGGAATGGCTACACCTTC
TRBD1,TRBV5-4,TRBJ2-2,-,CASSIAETGVAGELFF,TGTGCCAGTAGCATAGCAGAAACAGGGGTTGCCGGGGAGCTGTTTTTT
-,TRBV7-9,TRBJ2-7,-,CASSETGPEQYF,TGTGCCAGCAGCGAGACAGGTCCGGAGCAGTACTTC
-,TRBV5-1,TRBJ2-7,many,CASSLGRTASPDYEQYF,TGCGCCAGCAGCTTGGGCCGGACAGCCTCACCTGACTACGAGCAGTACTTC
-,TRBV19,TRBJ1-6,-,CASKDLAPSNSPLHF,TGTGCCAGTAAAGACTTGGCTCCTTCCAACTCACCCCTCCACTTT
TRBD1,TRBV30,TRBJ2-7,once,CAWSVVDRAWYEQYF,TGTGCCTGGAGTGTGGTCGACAGGGCTTGGTACGAGCAGTACTTC
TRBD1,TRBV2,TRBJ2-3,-,CASGARGHTDTQYF,TGTGCCTCTGGGGCCAGGGGGCACACAGATACGCAGTATTTT
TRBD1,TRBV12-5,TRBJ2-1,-,CASGLVAGGYNEQFF,TGTGCTAGTGGTTTGGTGGCAGGGGGCTACAATGAGCAGTTCTTC
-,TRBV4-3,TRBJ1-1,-,CASSQSGRVNTEAFF,TGCGCCAGCAGCCAATCTGGCAGGGTGAACACTGAAGCTTTCTTT
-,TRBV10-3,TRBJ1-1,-,CAISEEGEDTEAFF,TGTGCCATCAGTGAGGAAGGGGAAGACACTGAAGCTTTCTTT
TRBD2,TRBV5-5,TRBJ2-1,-,CASSLAVGGSTLHYEQFF,TGTGCCAGCAGCTTGGCGGTCGGGGGGTCAACCCTACACTATGAGCAGTTCTTC
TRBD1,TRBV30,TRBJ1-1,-,CAWRRTGEGNTEAFF,TGTGCCTGGAGACGGACAGGGGAGGGTAACACTGAAGCTTTCTTT
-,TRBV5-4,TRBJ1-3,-,CASSLAGASGNTIYF,TGTGCCAGCAGCTTGGCAGGCGCCTCTGGAAACACCATATATTTT
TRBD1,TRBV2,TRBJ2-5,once,CACFGQGEETQYF,TGTGCCTGTTTCGGACAGGGTGAAGAGACCCAGTACTTC
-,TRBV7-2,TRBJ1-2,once,CASRPYPRDYGYTF,TGTGCCAGCAGACCATATCCCCGGGACTATGGCTACACCTTC
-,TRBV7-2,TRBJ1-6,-,CASSLRGIRDSPLHF,TGTGCCAGCAGCTTAAGGGGGATTCGAGATTCACCCCTCCACTTT
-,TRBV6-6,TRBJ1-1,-,CASSFGGSTEAFF,TGTGCCAGCAGCTTTGGGGGCTCGACTGAAGCTTTCTTT
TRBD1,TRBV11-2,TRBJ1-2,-,CASSYRYRDRSFGVYGYTF,TGTGCCAGCAGCTACCGTTACCGGGACAGGTCGTTTGGGGTCTATGGCTACACCTTC
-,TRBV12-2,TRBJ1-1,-,CASRLQGSPRVNTEAFF,TGTGCAAGTCGCTTACAGGGGTCACCGAGAGTGAACACTGAAGCTTTCTTT
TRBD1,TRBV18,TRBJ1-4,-,CASSPWSTAPTGAAEKLFF,TGTGCCAGCTCACCATGGTCGACCGCCCCCACAGGGGCAGCTGAAAAACTGTTTTTT
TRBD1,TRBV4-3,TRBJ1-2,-,CASSRVTGGGGYTF,TGCGCCAGCAGCCGAGTTACAGGGGGAGGTGGCTACACCTTC
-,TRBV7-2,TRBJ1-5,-,CASSITGTQPQHF,TGTGCCAGCAGCATTACAGGGACGCAGCCCCAGCATTTT
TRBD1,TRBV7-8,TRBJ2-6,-,CASSPRTGLASGANVLTF,TGTGCCAGCAGCCCTCGGACAGGCCTAGCCTCTGGGGCCAACGTCCTGACTTTC